These T cell receptor beta chains were read from a single sample in a study of T-cell memory formation after mild COVID-19. MiXCR, run by TCRdb on the 5' RACE reads, gives a single entry per CDR3 protein. The sample comprises roughly 400,000 distinct CDR3 sequences, approximately 25% of which are singletons, and roughly 9.7% rests with the top ten. Specimen: PBMCs or a T cell subset sorted from them (not recorded which). These receptors were obtained from an adult woman who had mild COVID-19 (a few samples of this study predate the infection). Cell type and time point are not known. Both conserved end residues are part of each CDR3. A D gene is named only where the DNA matches it firmly. Expanded clones get a size class; other rows say once, few or many, or leave the size out.

j_gene	v_gene	abundance	d_gene	CDR3aa	CDR3nt
TRBJ1-2	TRBV7-9	.	.	CASSLLSGYTF	TGTGCCAGCAGCTTACTGTCGGGCTACACCTTC
TRBJ2-2	TRBV20-1	few	.	CSARGLERSGELFF	TGCAGTGCTAGAGGTTTGGAGAGGTCCGGGGAGCTGTTTTTT
TRBJ2-5	TRBV10-3	many	.	CAISDGKETQYF	TGTGCCATCAGTGACGGGAAGGAGACCCAGTACTTC
TRBJ2-7	TRBV9	.	TRBD1	CASSVDRGDYEQYF	TGTGCCAGCAGCGTGGACAGGGGTGACTACGAGCAGTACTTC
TRBJ2-2	TRBV2	few	.	CASSHLTPPGELFF	TGTGCCAGCAGTCACCTTACCCCCCCCGGGGAGCTGTTTTTT
TRBJ2-1	TRBV5-1	.	.	CASQLGGEQFF	TGCGCCAGCCAACTAGGGGGTGAGCAGTTCTTC
TRBJ2-1	TRBV9	few	.	CASRRDNEQFF	TGTGCCAGCAGGAGGGACAATGAGCAGTTCTTC
TRBJ2-1	TRBV7-9	few	TRBD2	CASRQIAGWQFF	TGTGCCAGCAGGCAAATAGCGGGATGGCAGTTCTTC
TRBJ1-1	TRBV6-5	.	.	CASSSISDERRAFF	TGTGCCAGCAGTTCAATTTCGGACGAAAGGAGAGCTTTCTTT
TRBJ2-2	TRBV24-1	.	TRBD1	CATSDRTGYAGELFF	TGTGCCACCAGTGACCGGACAGGGTACGCCGGGGAGCTGTTTTTT
TRBJ1-1	TRBV5-1	few	TRBD1	CASSRDRANINTEAFF	TGCGCCAGCTCCAGGGACAGGGCGAATATTAACACTGAAGCTTTCTTT
TRBJ1-1	TRBV7-3	few	.	CASSLDKNTEAFF	TGTGCCAGCAGCCTGGACAAGAACACTGAAGCTTTCTTT
TRBJ2-1	TRBV9	.	.	CASSVVAGSSYNEQFF	TGTGCCAGCAGCGTAGTTGCGGGGAGCTCCTACAATGAGCAGTTCTTC
TRBJ1-5	TRBV7-9	.	TRBD1	CASSIWTGESNQPQHF	TGTGCCAGCAGCATATGGACAGGCGAAAGCAATCAGCCCCAGCATTTT
TRBJ2-1	TRBV12-3/TRBV12-4	.	.	CASTLGYNEQFF	TGTGCCAGCACCTTAGGCTACAATGAGCAGTTCTTC
TRBJ1-2	TRBV12-3/TRBV12-4	.	.	CASSSVGSYGYTF	TGTGCCAGCAGTTCCGTCGGGTCCTATGGCTACACCTTC
TRBJ2-7	TRBV7-8	few	.	CASSLKWIYSYEQYF	TGTGCCAGCAGCTTAAAGTGGATTTACTCCTACGAGCAGTACTTC
TRBJ1-6	TRBV25-1	.	TRBD1	CASRDREANNSPLHF	TGTGCCAGCAGGGACAGGGAGGCCAATAATTCACCCCTCCACTTT
TRBJ2-7	TRBV6-5	few	.	CASSYTDGLGQYF	TGTGCCAGCAGTTACACGGACGGCCTGGGGCAGTACTTC
TRBJ1-1	TRBV5-1	.	.	CASSSVGTANTEAFF	TGCGCCAGCAGCTCGGTTGGGACCGCGAACACTGAAGCTTTCTTT
TRBJ2-3	TRBV24-1	.	.	CATSWGMTDTQYF	TGTGCCACCAGTTGGGGGATGACAGATACGCAGTATTTT
TRBJ2-1	TRBV20-1	.	.	CSARGLGNGQFF	TGCAGTGCTAGGGGGTTAGGGAACGGGCAGTTCTTC
TRBJ2-7	TRBV20-1	.	.	CSATTDTYEQYF	TGCAGTGCGACGACGGACACCTACGAGCAGTACTTC
TRBJ1-1	TRBV7-6	few	.	CASSLSGGDTEAFF	TGTGCCAGCAGCTTAAGTGGGGGGGACACTGAAGCTTTCTTT
TRBJ2-7	TRBV18	.	TRBD1	CASSPYGQVVPYEQYF	TGTGCCAGCTCACCCTACGGACAGGTCGTCCCCTACGAGCAGTACTTC
TRBJ1-6	TRBV20-1	.	.	CSASKDSAHSPLHF	TGCAGTGCTTCCAAGGACAGCGCGCATTCACCCCTCCACTTT
TRBJ2-3	TRBV3-1	few	TRBD2	CASSHGSGRGRTDTQYF	TGTGCCAGCAGCCACGGAAGCGGGAGGGGGCGCACAGATACGCAGTATTTT
TRBJ2-5	TRBV7-2	.	.	CASSSKGRRETQYF	TGTGCCAGCAGCTCAAAGGGGAGGAGAGAGACCCAGTACTTC
TRBJ2-1	TRBV5-4	.	.	CASSLAGGDQFF	TGTGCCAGCAGCTTGGCTGGGGGCGATCAGTTCTTC
TRBJ2-3	TRBV7-9	.	TRBD1	CASSLAAGQGRTDTQYF	TGTGCCAGCAGCTTAGCAGCGGGACAGGGACGCACAGATACGCAGTATTTT
TRBJ2-7	TRBV7-6	.	.	CASSLEARRSYEQYF	TGTGCCAGCAGCTTAGAGGCCCGACGGTCGTACGAGCAGTACTTC